Shown below are 5 T cell receptor beta chains from a single sample sequenced in a study of radiotherapy plus CTLA-4 blockade in lung cancer. This table comes from immunoSEQ multiplex PCR, and its TCRdb copy is limited to in-frame clones, with some not included. The table shows tens of thousands of clones, with around four fifths occurring only once. The specimen was peripheral blood, collected from a patient treated with radiotherapy plus ipilimumab. The source of these receptors is a human donor with non-small cell lung cancer who had a partial response to radiotherapy plus ipilimumab.

This chain connects TRBV5-1 to TRBJ1-1, with a tentative D call TRBD1 (5 bases). Germline V gene lookup returns CDR1 SGHRS and CDR2 YFSETQ. The length of the CDR3 is 17 residues. Trimming left V 0 bases short and J 1 base short, with 16 bases between. The CDR3 sequence: CASSLVNFGARNTEAFF. Written as DNA, the CDR3 is TGCGCCAGCAGCTTGGTAAATTTTGGGGCAAGGAACACTGAAGCTTTCTTT.

The chain joins TRBV6-6 to TRBJ1-2, with D unresolved. Germline-derived CDR1 and CDR2 are MNHNY and SVGAGI (reference sequence). The V end lost 5 bases, the J end lost 2 bases, and 9 bases lay between the germline ends. The CDR3 covers 13 residues. The CDR3 spells CASSPNKNYGYTF. CDR3 bases: TGTGCCAGCAGTCCGAACAAGAACTATGGCTACACCTTC.

This rearrangement joins TRBV5-1 to TRBJ1-4, with a possible D match to TRBD1 (5 bases). Per germline, CDR1 SGHRS and CDR2 YFSETQ. V was clipped by 0 bases and J by 8 bases, with 14 bases between them. CDR3 length equals 15 residues. The CDR3 DNA reads as TGCGCCAGCAGCTTGGGCCCGACAGCCAAAGAAAAACTGTTTTTT. As protein: CASSLGPTAKEKLFF.

In its sample, this clone was seen a few times. V gene TRBV7-3 combines with J gene TRBJ1-4; no definite D call. This CDR3 comprises 14 residues. CDR1 and CDR2 (germline): SGHTA, FQGTGA. Trimming took off 4 bases at V and 6 bases at J, with 12 bases between the two ends. The CDR3: CASSSHGEDEKLFF. CDR3 DNA sequence: TGTGCCAGCAGCTCCCATGGGGAGGATGAAAAACTGTTTTTT.

The genes are TRBV6-6 and TRBJ2-2, with TRBD1 matching 8 bases. V dropped 6 bases and J dropped 7; count of bases not matched to a gene: 10. This CDR3 spans 15 amino acids. Germline V gene lookup returns CDR1 MNHNY and CDR2 SVGAGI (reference sequence). In nucleotides, the CDR3 is TGTGCCAGCAGAACGACGACAGGGGCGAGCGGGGAGCTGTTTTTT. It encodes CASRTTTGASGELFF.